This T cell receptor (beta chain) appears in the sequencing data of a study of blood T cells in healthy people across ages. Trimming cost V 0 bases and J 1 base, with 4 bases left between them. This CDR3 spans 15 amino acids. CDR1 MGHRA and CDR2 YSYEKL come from the germline V gene. A second PCR, run for about 7 to 11 cycles, used a sample-barcoded 5' primer plus a J-beta primer mix. TCRdb re-called the 5' RACE reads through MiXCR, storing one row per CDR3 protein. Among about 1.4 million distinct CDR3 sequences listed, almost 60% were seen once. This clonotype was seen a few times. The sequencing input was blood. The chain links TRBV4-1 to TRBJ2-6; D not resolved. The sequence derives from a man in his late teens or twenties in good health. The CDR3 loop reads CASSQERSGANVLTF. DNA for the CDR3: TGCGCCAGCAGCCAAGAGAGGTCTGGGGCCAACGTCCTGACTTTC.